This is a list of T cell receptor beta chains from one sample in a study of T cell responses to AZD1222 COVID-19 vaccine. Assay: immunoSEQ multiplex PCR; the TCRdb copy retains only in-frame clones and omits some. The profile covers some 150,000 clones, with more than 90% appearing a single time and approximately 1.5% taken by the ten largest. The sequencing used peripheral blood, collected 28 days after the second AZD1222 dose. The receptors were gathered from an adult who received the AZD1222 COVID-19 vaccine. Both conserved end residues are part of each CDR3. The order of the fields is J gene, V gene, CDR3 protein.

>TRBJ2-3|TRBV6-4
CASSSVFPSTDTQYF
>TRBJ2-7|TRBV4-1
CASSGVVALGEQYF
>TRBJ1-1|TRBV28
CASSFRDRASTEAFF
>TRBJ1-5|TRBV4-1
CASSQIASQKNQPQHF
>TRBJ2-3|TRBV23-1
CASRDGGQYF
>TRBJ1-6|TRBV2
CASRAGVNSPLHF
>TRBJ1-1|TRBV2
CASGAQGVTEAFF
>TRBJ1-2|TRBV5-5
CASSLGTESYGYTF
>TRBJ1-1|TRBV6-5
CASSYGGRNTEAFF
>TRBJ2-7|TRBV18
CASRDGYEQYF
>TRBJ2-5|TRBV2
CAIRGQGLYF
>TRBJ2-7|TRBV18
CASSSRLQGGDYEQYF
>TRBJ1-3|TRBV5-6
CASSLVGGSWGNTIYF
>TRBJ1-3|TRBV6-5
CASRRGQTSGNTIYF
>TRBJ1-2|TRBV27
CASSPDRTIFGYTF
>TRBJ1-5|TRBV6-6
CASSLLRTNSNQPQHF
>TRBJ2-7|TRBV3-1/TRBV3-2
CASSHGPGGTSSYEQYF
>TRBJ1-4|TRBV27
CASSFSSVGKLFF
>TRBJ2-3|TRBV11-2
CASSRSTLTDTQYF
>TRBJ1-2|TRBV12-3/TRBV12-4
CASSSGSFYGYTF
>TRBJ2-7|TRBV5-6
CASSVLGLAGIFDEQYF
>TRBJ2-3|TRBV6-5
CASRPLGGTDTQYF